A selection of T cell receptor beta chains follows, all from one sample in a study of blood T cell repertoires in COVID-19. TCRdb keeps only in-frame clones here, not all; method: immunoSEQ multiplex PCR. The sample includes around 120,000 clones, over 70% of them seen just once. The sample consisted of peripheral blood. The receptors come from a woman between 65 and 79 years old with acute or convalescent COVID-19. The CDR3 runs from the conserved cysteine through the conserved F or W.

j_call: TRBJ2-7; v_call: TRBV18; cdr3_length: 16; cdr3_aa: CASSPLDRGHSYEQYF
j_call: TRBJ2-1; v_call: TRBV18; cdr3_length: 14; cdr3_aa: CASRRVPIDNEQFF
j_call: TRBJ2-7; v_call: TRBV6-5; cdr3_length: 15; cdr3_aa: CASKRGGTGSYEQYF
j_call: TRBJ2-2; v_call: TRBV9; cdr3_length: 16; cdr3_aa: CASSHQTSGPTGELFF
j_call: TRBJ1-5; v_call: TRBV18; cdr3_length: 16; cdr3_aa: CASSLRQVPGNQPQHF
j_call: TRBJ2-2; v_call: TRBV6-5; cdr3_length: 16; cdr3_aa: CASSYSIRGWTGELFF
j_call: TRBJ1-2; v_call: TRBV19; cdr3_length: 13; cdr3_aa: CASSITGDWGYTF
j_call: TRBJ2-7; v_call: TRBV19; cdr3_length: 13; cdr3_aa: CASRSGLPYEQYF
j_call: TRBJ2-1; v_call: TRBV5-6; cdr3_length: 12; cdr3_aa: CASSFSVLEQFF
j_call: TRBJ1-3; v_call: TRBV3-1/TRBV3-2; cdr3_length: 17; cdr3_aa: CASSQGGTGTSGNTIYF
j_call: TRBJ2-1; v_call: TRBV7-9; cdr3_length: 17; cdr3_aa: CASSPYRTSGGFNEQFF
j_call: TRBJ2-3; v_call: TRBV2; cdr3_length: 15; cdr3_aa: CASSLLANHGDTQYF
j_call: TRBJ2-3; v_call: TRBV15; cdr3_length: 14; cdr3_aa: CATSRDLGADTQYF
j_call: TRBJ1-2; v_call: TRBV28; cdr3_length: 14; cdr3_aa: CASRRPQGARGYTF
j_call: TRBJ1-4; v_call: TRBV4-2; cdr3_length: 15; cdr3_aa: CASSQEAAADEKLFF
j_call: TRBJ1-3; v_call: TRBV5-1; cdr3_length: 17; cdr3_aa: CASRLTPFSGSGNTIYF
j_call: TRBJ1-4; v_call: TRBV3-1/TRBV3-2; cdr3_length: 15; cdr3_aa: CASSQGTGPNEKLFF
j_call: TRBJ2-7; v_call: TRBV3-1/TRBV3-2; cdr3_length: 14; cdr3_aa: CASEAGGYSYEQYF
j_call: TRBJ2-3; v_call: TRBV9; cdr3_length: 14; cdr3_aa: CASSSGLALDTQYF
j_call: TRBJ2-3; v_call: TRBV2; cdr3_length: 18; cdr3_aa: CASRSIPGQGTGTDTQYF
j_call: TRBJ1-3; v_call: TRBV14; cdr3_length: 14; cdr3_aa: CASSRDFSGNTIYF
j_call: TRBJ2-3; v_call: TRBV5-1; cdr3_length: 13; cdr3_aa: CASSSGYTDTQYF
j_call: TRBJ2-6; v_call: TRBV28; cdr3_length: 14; cdr3_aa: CASSQAGGANVLTF
j_call: TRBJ1-1; v_call: TRBV20-1; cdr3_length: 15; cdr3_aa: CSASTFQGTNTEAFF
j_call: TRBJ1-3; v_call: TRBV7-6; cdr3_length: 18; cdr3_aa: CASSLALLQGASGNTIYF
j_call: TRBJ1-1; v_call: TRBV6-5; cdr3_length: 13; cdr3_aa: CASSPRRDTEAFF
j_call: TRBJ2-3; v_call: TRBV15; cdr3_length: 16; cdr3_aa: CATSRTSGGRTDTQYF
j_call: TRBJ1-2; v_call: TRBV25-1; cdr3_length: 14; cdr3_aa: CASTSELAAEGYTF
j_call: TRBJ2-1; v_call: TRBV10-1; cdr3_length: 15; cdr3_aa: CASSETGGGNNEQFF
j_call: TRBJ2-7; v_call: TRBV27; cdr3_length: 14; cdr3_aa: CASKTSGGSYEQYF
j_call: TRBJ2-7; v_call: TRBV15; cdr3_length: 13; cdr3_aa: CATSRDRGYEQYF
j_call: TRBJ1-4; v_call: TRBV6-1; cdr3_length: 13; cdr3_aa: CASSEWGVEKLFF
j_call: TRBJ1-4; v_call: TRBV2; cdr3_length: 15; cdr3_aa: CASSVDRGRNEKLFF
j_call: TRBJ2-7; v_call: TRBV20-1; cdr3_length: 11; cdr3_aa: CSPRQGEEQYF
j_call: TRBJ2-1; v_call: TRBV28; cdr3_length: 18; cdr3_aa: CASSSPRAGGRSYNEQFF
j_call: TRBJ2-2; v_call: TRBV24-1; cdr3_length: 17; cdr3_aa: CATSDSRTGVDTGELFF
j_call: TRBJ2-7; v_call: TRBV6-2/TRBV6-3; cdr3_length: 16; cdr3_aa: CASSYPLRGRFYEQYF
j_call: TRBJ1-1; v_call: TRBV29-1; cdr3_length: 14; cdr3_aa: CSVGMGAENTEAFF
j_call: TRBJ2-5; v_call: TRBV2; cdr3_length: 12; cdr3_aa: CASRKGVLTQYF
j_call: TRBJ1-2; v_call: TRBV5-1; cdr3_length: 15; cdr3_aa: CASSPGDPRGYGYTF
j_call: TRBJ2-7; v_call: TRBV19; cdr3_length: 14; cdr3_aa: CASSSGTDNDEQYF
j_call: TRBJ1-5; v_call: TRBV15; cdr3_length: 13; cdr3_aa: CATSRIRNQPQHF
j_call: TRBJ2-1; v_call: TRBV6-6; cdr3_length: 15; cdr3_aa: CASKPQGAPNNEQFF
j_call: TRBJ1-1; v_call: TRBV6-6; cdr3_length: 13; cdr3_aa: CASSFQGDTEAFF
j_call: TRBJ1-2; v_call: TRBV28; cdr3_length: 13; cdr3_aa: CASSSGGAYGYTF
j_call: TRBJ2-3; v_call: TRBV7-3; cdr3_length: 17; cdr3_aa: CASSPSSGGAPSNTQYF
j_call: TRBJ1-1; v_call: TRBV19; cdr3_length: 15; cdr3_aa: CASSPGGVWNTEAFF
j_call: TRBJ1-5; v_call: TRBV21-1; cdr3_length: 16; cdr3_aa: CASSLRKGERLEPQHF
j_call: TRBJ2-7; v_call: TRBV7-8; cdr3_length: 13; cdr3_aa: CASSLNSLYEQYF
j_call: TRBJ2-5; v_call: TRBV2; cdr3_length: 16; cdr3_aa: CASSVELAGGVETQYF
j_call: TRBJ2-2; v_call: TRBV2; cdr3_length: 14; cdr3_aa: CASLSSQDTGELFF
j_call: TRBJ1-5; v_call: TRBV12-3/TRBV12-4; cdr3_length: 13; cdr3_aa: CASSFGGGEPQHF
j_call: TRBJ1-3; v_call: TRBV5-4; cdr3_length: 15; cdr3_aa: CASSYTGLSGNTIYF
j_call: TRBJ2-7; v_call: TRBV5-4; cdr3_length: 14; cdr3_aa: CASSLGGSSYEQYF
j_call: TRBJ2-7; v_call: TRBV10-2; cdr3_length: 13; cdr3_aa: CARIPFSSYEQYF
j_call: TRBJ2-7; v_call: TRBV7-2; cdr3_length: 16; cdr3_aa: CASSLVVERGGYEQYF
j_call: TRBJ1-2; v_call: TRBV2; cdr3_length: 13; cdr3_aa: CASSVQGSYGYTF
j_call: TRBJ2-2; v_call: TRBV11-2; cdr3_length: 14; cdr3_aa: CASSLGQGDGELFF
j_call: TRBJ1-6; v_call: TRBV3-1/TRBV3-2; cdr3_length: 18; cdr3_aa: CASSQVSMGQGALTPLHF
j_call: TRBJ2-7; v_call: TRBV2; cdr3_length: 14; cdr3_aa: CASWDSSGIYEQYF